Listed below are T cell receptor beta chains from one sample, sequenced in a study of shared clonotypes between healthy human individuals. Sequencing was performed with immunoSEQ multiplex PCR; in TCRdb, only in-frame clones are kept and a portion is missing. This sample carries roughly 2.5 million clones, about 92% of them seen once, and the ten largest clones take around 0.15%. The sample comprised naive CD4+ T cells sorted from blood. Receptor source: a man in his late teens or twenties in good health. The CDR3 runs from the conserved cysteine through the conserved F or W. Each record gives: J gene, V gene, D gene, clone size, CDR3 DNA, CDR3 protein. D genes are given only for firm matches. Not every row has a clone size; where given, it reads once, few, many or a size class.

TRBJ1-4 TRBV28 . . TGTGCCAGCAGCCTACCCCCGGGGAATGAAAAACTGTTTTTT CASSLPPGNEKLFF
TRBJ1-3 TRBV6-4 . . TGTGCCGCGCGGGAGGCAACCTCTGGAAACACCATATATTTT CAAREATSGNTIYF
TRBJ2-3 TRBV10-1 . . TGCGCCACCAGCGGCTCCACAGATACGCAGTATTTT CATSGSTDTQYF
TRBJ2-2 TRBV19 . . TGTGCCAGTAGTTCCAGTTCTTCCGGGGAGCTGTTTTTT CASSSSSSGELFF
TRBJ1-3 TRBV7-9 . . TGTGCCAGCCGAGGAGGCCTTAACTCTGGAAACACCATATATTTT CASRGGLNSGNTIYF
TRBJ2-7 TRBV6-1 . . TGTGCCAGCAGTGACTCGGGACCCTACGAGCAGTACTTC CASSDSGPYEQYF
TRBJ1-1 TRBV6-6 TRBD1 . TGTGCCAGCAGTTACCTACCGGGACAGGGAATTACTGAAGCTTTCTTT CASSYLPGQGITEAFF
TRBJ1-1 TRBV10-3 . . TGTGCCATCACCGTCGATCCGAACACTGAAGCTTTCTTT CAITVDPNTEAFF
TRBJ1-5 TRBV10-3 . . TGTGCCATCAGTGAGTTGGAGGGAGGCGATCAGCCCCAGCATTTT CAISELEGGDQPQHF
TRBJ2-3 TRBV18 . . TGTGCCAGCTCACCACCGACGGGGGGCTCAGATACGCAGTATTTT CASSPPTGGSDTQYF
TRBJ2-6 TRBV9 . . TGTGCCAGCAGCGGACGGTCGAACTCTGGGGCCAACGTCCTGACTTTC CASSGRSNSGANVLTF
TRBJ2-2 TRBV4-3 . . TGCGCCAGCAGCCAAGATCAGGCGGGACCGAACACCGGGGAGCTGTTTTTT CASSQDQAGPNTGELFF
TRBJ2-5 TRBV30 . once TGTGCCTGGAGTGGAGGCGGGGAGACCCAGTACTTC CAWSGGGETQYF
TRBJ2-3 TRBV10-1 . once TGCGCCAGCAGTGATCTCTCGGGGGGCCAGGATACGCAGTATTTT CASSDLSGGQDTQYF
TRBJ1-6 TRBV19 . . TGTGCCAGTAGTATTCGAACAGCCTCGGCTGGATATAATTCACCCCTCCACTTT CASSIRTASAGYNSPLHF
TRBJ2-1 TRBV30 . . TGTGCCTGGAGTGTAAGCGAGCAGTTCTTC CAWSVSEQFF
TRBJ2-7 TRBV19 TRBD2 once TGTGCCAGTAGTATGGTGGGGGGGACCTACGAGCAGTACTTC CASSMVGGTYEQYF
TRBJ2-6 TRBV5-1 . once TGCGCCAGCAGCTTGACAGTTAACTCTGGGGCCAACGTCCTGACTTTC CASSLTVNSGANVLTF
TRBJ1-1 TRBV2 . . TGTGCCAGCAGTGGGGGCGGGACCCTGAACACTGAAGCTTTCTTT CASSGGGTLNTEAFF
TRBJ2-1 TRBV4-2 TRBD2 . TGTGCCAGCAGCCAAGGGTTTAGCGGGACGGTGAATTACAATGAGCAGTTCTTC CASSQGFSGTVNYNEQFF
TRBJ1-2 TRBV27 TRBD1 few TGTGCCAGCAGTTGGCCAGGGGGCCGCGGCTACACCTTC CASSWPGGRGYTF
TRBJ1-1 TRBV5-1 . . TGCGCCAGCAGCTTGTCTACGGAGAACACTGAAGCTTTCTTT CASSLSTENTEAFF
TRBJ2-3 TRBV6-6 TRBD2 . TGTGCCAGCAGCACCCGTTGGGGGGGAACAGATACGCAGTATTTT CASSTRWGGTDTQYF
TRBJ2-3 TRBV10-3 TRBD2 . TGTGCCATCAGTGAACTAGCGGGGGGGAACACAGATACGCAGTATTTT CAISELAGGNTDTQYF
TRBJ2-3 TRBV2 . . TGTGCCAGCAGTGTTTTAGTGGCAGATACGCAGTATTTT CASSVLVADTQYF
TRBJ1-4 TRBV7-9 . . TGTGCCAGCAGCTCCGTGGGGTGGAATGAAAAACTGTTTTTT CASSSVGWNEKLFF
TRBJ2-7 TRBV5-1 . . TGCGCCAGCAGCGTTTCCGGGACGACCTACGAGCAGTACTTC CASSVSGTTYEQYF
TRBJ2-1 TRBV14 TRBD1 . TGTGCCAGCAAAACACAGGGGGCGACCGGCGGTGAGCAGTTCTTC CASKTQGATGGEQFF
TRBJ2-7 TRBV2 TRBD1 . TGTGCCAGCAGAGGACAGGTTAATTACGAGCAGTACTTC CASRGQVNYEQYF
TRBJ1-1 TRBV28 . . TGTGCCAGCAGCCTGTGGACAGCTGGGATGAACACTGAAGCTTTCTTT CASSLWTAGMNTEAFF
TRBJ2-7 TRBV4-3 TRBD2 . TGCGCCAGCAGCCAAGATATGGCGGGAGGGCTTTACGAGCAGTACTTC CASSQDMAGGLYEQYF
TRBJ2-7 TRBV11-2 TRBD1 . TGTGCCAGCAGACAAGTCGGGACAGCGTCCTCCTACGAGCAGTACTTC CASRQVGTASSYEQYF
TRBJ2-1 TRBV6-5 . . TGTGCCAGCAACTGGGGAGAGTGGGAGTTCTTC CASNWGEWEFF
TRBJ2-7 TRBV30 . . TGTGCCTGGAGTCCCCCACAGAGGGCAACCTACGAGCAGTACTTC CAWSPPQRATYEQYF
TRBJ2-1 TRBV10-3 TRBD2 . TGTGCCATCCTGGAAGCGGGGGGCTACAATGAGCAGTTCTTC CAILEAGGYNEQFF
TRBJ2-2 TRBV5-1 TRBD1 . TGCGCCAGCAGCTTGCGGGACAGGGTAACCGGGGAGCTGTTTTTT CASSLRDRVTGELFF
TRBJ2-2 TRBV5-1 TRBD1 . TGCGCCAGTTCCGTGGACAGGGCGAACACCGGGGAGCTGTTTTTT CASSVDRANTGELFF
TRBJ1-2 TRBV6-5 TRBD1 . TGTGCCAGCAGTTACTCGCGGGACAGCACTAACTATGGCTACACCTTC CASSYSRDSTNYGYTF
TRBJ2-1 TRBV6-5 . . TGTGCCAGCAGTTACTCGTTATGGGCCGAGCAGTTCTTC CASSYSLWAEQFF
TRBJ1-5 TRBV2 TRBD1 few TGTGCCAGCAGTCAGGGACAGCCTAGCAATCAGCCCCAGCATTTT CASSQGQPSNQPQHF
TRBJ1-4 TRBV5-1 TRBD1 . TGCGCCAGCAGCTCGGGACAGGTTGGAAATGAAAAACTGTTTTTT CASSSGQVGNEKLFF
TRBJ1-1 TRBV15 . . TGTGCCACCAGCAGAGAGGGGGCGAAAACTGAAGCTTTCTTT CATSREGAKTEAFF
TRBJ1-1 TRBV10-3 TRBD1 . TGTGCCATCAGTGCCGGACAGGGAAGCACTGAAGCTTTCTTT CAISAGQGSTEAFF
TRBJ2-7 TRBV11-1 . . TGTGCCAGCAGCTTAGGTACCAGGGGGGACTACGAGCAGTACTTC CASSLGTRGDYEQYF
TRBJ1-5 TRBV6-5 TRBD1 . TGTGCCAGCAGTTCCGGGACAGGGGTCCAGCATTTT CASSSGTGVQHF
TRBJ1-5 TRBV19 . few TGTGCCAGTACTACAGGGAATCAGCCCCAGCATTTT CASTTGNQPQHF
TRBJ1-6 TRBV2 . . TGTGCCAGCAGTGAAGCTGTGCCGCCTCATTCACCCCTCCACTTT CASSEAVPPHSPLHF
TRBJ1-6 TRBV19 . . TGTGCCAGTAGTAATACCGGGGGATTAGCGTCACCCCTCCACTTT CASSNTGGLASPLHF
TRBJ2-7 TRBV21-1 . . TGTGCCAGCATGAGGGGGCTCTACAGGGCCATTTCCTACGAGCAGTACTTC CASMRGLYRAISYEQYF
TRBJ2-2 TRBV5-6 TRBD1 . TGTGCCAGCAGCTTCTCGGACAGGACCACCGGGGAGCTGTTTTTT CASSFSDRTTGELFF
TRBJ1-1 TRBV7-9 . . TGTGCCAGCAGTCGCATGGAGGAGGCTGGAGCTTTCTTT CASSRMEEAGAFF
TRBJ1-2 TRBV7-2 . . TGTGCCAGCAGCTTAGGCGGGCAGGGACCCTATGGCTACACCTTC CASSLGGQGPYGYTF
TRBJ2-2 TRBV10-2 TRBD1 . TGCGCCTTACAGGGGGAAAGCGGGGAGCTGTTTTTT CALQGESGELFF
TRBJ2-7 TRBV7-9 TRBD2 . TGTGCCAGCAGCTTGCTAGCGGGAGTATTTGGCGAGCAGTACTTC CASSLLAGVFGEQYF
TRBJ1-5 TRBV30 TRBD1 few TGTGCCTGGAGCCCCAAGGGGGCTGGTCAGCCCCAGCATTTT CAWSPKGAGQPQHF